The rows below give T cell receptor beta chains drawn from one sample of a study of T cells in pancreatic ductal adenocarcinoma. Libraries were prepared by immunoSEQ multiplex PCR; TCRdb keeps only in-frame clonotypes and omits some of them. Here the sample spans 4,500 to 5,000 clones, more than 60% being singletons. The sequenced sample consisted of pancreatic tumor tissue. All receptors derive from a human donor with pancreatic ductal adenocarcinoma. The donor label of this sample is uncertain. The CDR3 runs from the conserved cysteine through the conserved F or W. Each record gives: clone size, J gene, V gene, D gene, CDR3 protein, CDR3 DNA. The D gene is left open where the match is weak. Some rows mark clone size as missing; the rest say once, few, many or name a class of expanded clone.

clone_size: few; j_call: TRBJ2-5; v_call: TRBV27; d_call: TRBD1; cdr3_aa: CASSSTRTGWGPETQYF; cdr3_nt: TGTGCCAGCAGTTCCACTAGGACAGGGTGGGGTCCAGAGACCCAGTACTTC
clone_size: .; j_call: TRBJ2-2; v_call: TRBV6-5; d_call: TRBD1; cdr3_aa: CASSFKGAGTGELFF; cdr3_nt: TGTGCCAGCAGTTTTAAGGGGGCGGGCACCGGGGAGCTGTTTTTT
clone_size: .; j_call: TRBJ2-3; v_call: TRBV7-3; d_call: .; cdr3_aa: CASSLGPQGTQYF; cdr3_nt: TGTGCCAGCAGCTTAGGGCCGCAGGGTACGCAGTATTTT
clone_size: .; j_call: TRBJ1-1; v_call: TRBV11-2; d_call: .; cdr3_aa: CASSSGRAFF; cdr3_nt: TGTGCCAGCAGCTCCGGACGAGCTTTCTTT
clone_size: once; j_call: TRBJ1-6; v_call: TRBV4-1; d_call: .; cdr3_aa: CASSQGSPGPQGSPLHF; cdr3_nt: TGCGCCAGCAGCCAAGGTTCACCGGGGCCGCAGGGTTCACCCCTCCACTTT
clone_size: once; j_call: TRBJ1-1; v_call: TRBV7-8; d_call: TRBD1; cdr3_aa: CASSSTQGWGTEAFF; cdr3_nt: TGTGCCAGCAGCTCTACACAGGGGTGGGGCACTGAAGCTTTCTTT
clone_size: .; j_call: TRBJ1-2; v_call: TRBV4-3; d_call: TRBD1; cdr3_aa: CASSQARTGLIYGYTF; cdr3_nt: TGCGCCAGCAGCCAAGCCAGGACAGGGTTAATCTATGGCTACACCTTC
clone_size: .; j_call: TRBJ2-3; v_call: TRBV14; d_call: TRBD2; cdr3_aa: CASSLSAGTAQYF; cdr3_nt: TGTGCCAGCAGCCTCTCAGCGGGGACCGCGCAGTATTTT
clone_size: .; j_call: TRBJ1-1; v_call: TRBV28; d_call: TRBD1; cdr3_aa: CASSPRTGGNTEAFF; cdr3_nt: TGTGCCAGCAGTCCCCGGACAGGGGGGAACACTGAAGCTTTCTTT
clone_size: .; j_call: TRBJ1-1; v_call: TRBV27; d_call: .; cdr3_aa: CASSITRNTEAFF; cdr3_nt: TGTGCCAGCAGCATAACGCGGAACACTGAAGCTTTCTTT
clone_size: few; j_call: TRBJ1-1; v_call: TRBV7-2; d_call: .; cdr3_aa: CASRKGGMNTEAFF; cdr3_nt: TGTGCCAGCAGAAAGGGGGGGATGAACACTGAAGCTTTCTTT
clone_size: .; j_call: TRBJ2-4; v_call: TRBV19; d_call: TRBD2; cdr3_aa: CASKSPGLAGGKNIQYF; cdr3_nt: TGTGCCAGTAAATCACCGGGACTAGCGGGAGGAAAAAACATTCAGTACTTC
clone_size: .; j_call: TRBJ1-2; v_call: TRBV19; d_call: .; cdr3_aa: CASSPRKYNYGYTF; cdr3_nt: TGTGCCAGTAGTCCAAGGAAGTATAACTATGGCTACACCTTC
clone_size: .; j_call: TRBJ2-7; v_call: TRBV28; d_call: TRBD2; cdr3_aa: CASSSPRGGPSYEQYF; cdr3_nt: TGTGCCAGCAGTTCCCCACGGGGGGGGCCGTCGTACGAGCAGTACTTC
clone_size: .; j_call: TRBJ1-1; v_call: TRBV7-3; d_call: TRBD1; cdr3_aa: CASSFAPGQGGTEAFF; cdr3_nt: TGTGCCAGCAGCTTTGCCCCGGGACAGGGGGGCACTGAAGCTTTCTTT
clone_size: once; j_call: TRBJ2-1; v_call: TRBV9; d_call: TRBD2; cdr3_aa: CASSVGGSGSGSYNEQFF; cdr3_nt: TGTGCCAGCAGCGTAGGAGGTAGCGGGAGTGGGTCCTACAATGAGCAGTTCTTC
clone_size: .; j_call: TRBJ1-5; v_call: TRBV19; d_call: TRBD1; cdr3_aa: CASSDESGGLSNQPQHF; cdr3_nt: TGTGCCAGTAGCGACGAATCAGGGGGATTGAGCAATCAGCCCCAGCATTTT
clone_size: .; j_call: TRBJ2-3; v_call: TRBV27; d_call: .; cdr3_aa: CASSPLWIATGTDTQYF; cdr3_nt: TGTGCCAGCAGTCCACTCTGGATAGCCACGGGCACAGATACGCAGTATTTT
clone_size: .; j_call: TRBJ1-2; v_call: TRBV4-2; d_call: TRBD1; cdr3_aa: CASSLARGQGARGYTF; cdr3_nt: TGTGCCAGCAGCTTGGCCAGAGGACAGGGGGCTCGGGGCTACACCTTC
clone_size: few; j_call: TRBJ2-2; v_call: TRBV5-1; d_call: .; cdr3_aa: CASSPHVGSGTGELFF; cdr3_nt: TGCGCCAGCAGCCCCCACGTGGGTTCTGGCACCGGGGAGCTGTTTTTT
clone_size: .; j_call: TRBJ1-5; v_call: TRBV7-2; d_call: TRBD1; cdr3_aa: CASSLRTGGPYSNQPQHF; cdr3_nt: TGTGCCAGCAGCTTACGGACAGGGGGCCCTTATAGCAATCAGCCCCAGCATTTT
clone_size: .; j_call: TRBJ2-3; v_call: TRBV7-7; d_call: .; cdr3_aa: CASSLGLGGTDTQYF; cdr3_nt: TGTGCCAGCAGCTTAGGTTTGGGGGGCACAGATACGCAGTATTTT
clone_size: .; j_call: TRBJ2-3; v_call: TRBV19; d_call: TRBD1; cdr3_aa: CATADRATDTQYF; cdr3_nt: TGTGCCACTGCGGACAGGGCCACAGATACGCAGTATTTT
clone_size: .; j_call: TRBJ2-1; v_call: TRBV19; d_call: TRBD1; cdr3_aa: CASSMDPGTAQFF; cdr3_nt: TGTGCCAGTAGTATGGACCCCGGGACAGCGCAGTTCTTC
clone_size: .; j_call: TRBJ1-2; v_call: TRBV2; d_call: TRBD1; cdr3_aa: CAGTPEGTGGAGGYTF; cdr3_nt: TGTGCCGGCACCCCCGAGGGGACAGGGGGCGCGGGTGGCTACACCTTC
clone_size: once; j_call: TRBJ2-7; v_call: TRBV29-1; d_call: .; cdr3_aa: CSVEDSPYEQYF; cdr3_nt: TGCAGCGTTGAGGACAGCCCCTACGAGCAGTACTTC
clone_size: .; j_call: TRBJ2-5; v_call: TRBV7-2; d_call: TRBD2; cdr3_aa: CASSPGTSRQETQYF; cdr3_nt: TGTGCCAGCAGCCCCGGGACTAGCAGGCAAGAGACCCAGTACTTC
clone_size: .; j_call: TRBJ1-4; v_call: TRBV13; d_call: TRBD1; cdr3_aa: CASSLRDRVNEKLFF; cdr3_nt: TGTGCCAGCAGCTTACGAGACAGGGTGAATGAAAAACTGTTTTTT
clone_size: few; j_call: TRBJ2-7; v_call: TRBV2; d_call: .; cdr3_aa: CASSGPSHEQYF; cdr3_nt: TGTGCCAGCAGTGGGCCCAGCCACGAGCAGTACTTC
clone_size: .; j_call: TRBJ2-5; v_call: TRBV7-2; d_call: TRBD2; cdr3_aa: CASSPMIAGDSLTTGTQYF; cdr3_nt: TGTGCCAGCAGCCCGATGATAGCGGGAGATTCCCTCACAACAGGGACCCAGTACTTC
clone_size: .; j_call: TRBJ2-5; v_call: TRBV5-6; d_call: .; cdr3_aa: CASSFKGGAQETQYF; cdr3_nt: TGTGCCAGCAGCTTTAAGGGCGGGGCGCAAGAGACCCAGTACTTC
clone_size: once; j_call: TRBJ2-5; v_call: TRBV5-1; d_call: TRBD1; cdr3_aa: CASSLGQGTHQETQYF; cdr3_nt: TGCGCCAGCAGCTTAGGACAGGGGACACACCAAGAGACCCAGTACTTC
clone_size: .; j_call: TRBJ2-7; v_call: TRBV19; d_call: .; cdr3_aa: CASTPSGRNTYEQYF; cdr3_nt: TGTGCCAGTACCCCCTCGGGCAGGAATACCTACGAGCAGTACTTC
clone_size: .; j_call: TRBJ2-7; v_call: TRBV5-6; d_call: .; cdr3_aa: CASSLGEPEYEQYF; cdr3_nt: TGTGCCAGCAGCTTGGGGGAGCCCGAGTACGAGCAGTACTTC
clone_size: once; j_call: TRBJ2-3; v_call: TRBV7-8; d_call: TRBD1; cdr3_aa: CASSLRDRGASWTDTQYF; cdr3_nt: TGTGCCAGCAGCTTGAGGGACAGGGGGGCGTCTTGGACAGATACGCAGTATTTT
clone_size: .; j_call: TRBJ2-2; v_call: TRBV6-4; d_call: TRBD2; cdr3_aa: CASSPGGYKANTGELFF; cdr3_nt: TGTGCCAGCAGTCCCGGGGGGTATAAAGCGAACACCGGGGAGCTGTTTTTT
clone_size: .; j_call: TRBJ2-5; v_call: TRBV5-8; d_call: TRBD1; cdr3_aa: CASLLGTGVFQETQYF; cdr3_nt: TGTGCCAGCCTCCTCGGGACAGGGGTCTTCCAAGAGACCCAGTACTTC
clone_size: few; j_call: TRBJ1-4; v_call: TRBV19; d_call: .; cdr3_aa: CASSRPGGEKLFF; cdr3_nt: TGTGCCAGTAGTAGACCGGGAGGTGAAAAACTGTTTTTT
clone_size: .; j_call: TRBJ2-7; v_call: TRBV4-3; d_call: .; cdr3_aa: CASSQDLRGAEQYF; cdr3_nt: TGCGCCAGCAGCCAAGATCTACGGGGGGCCGAGCAGTACTTC
clone_size: .; j_call: TRBJ2-3; v_call: TRBV7-3; d_call: TRBD1; cdr3_aa: CASSLNAGTGLPSTDTQYF; cdr3_nt: TGTGCCAGCAGCTTAAATGCCGGGACAGGCTTACCTAGCACAGATACGCAGTATTTT
clone_size: .; j_call: TRBJ2-2; v_call: TRBV5-5; d_call: TRBD2; cdr3_aa: CASSRGLAGGANTGELFF; cdr3_nt: TGTGCCAGCAGCCGTGGACTAGCGGGGGGTGCGAACACCGGGGAGCTGTTTTTT
clone_size: .; j_call: TRBJ2-7; v_call: TRBV19; d_call: .; cdr3_aa: CASSIVAGAAYEQYF; cdr3_nt: TGTGCCAGTAGTATAGTGGCAGGGGCTGCCTACGAGCAGTACTTC
clone_size: few; j_call: TRBJ1-2; v_call: TRBV7-9; d_call: .; cdr3_aa: CASSLAPAAYGYTF; cdr3_nt: TGTGCCAGCAGCTTAGCGCCGGCAGCCTATGGCTACACCTTC
clone_size: .; j_call: TRBJ1-1; v_call: TRBV7-2; d_call: .; cdr3_aa: CASSSYGGTEAFF; cdr3_nt: TGTGCCAGCAGCAGCTATGGGGGCACTGAAGCTTTCTTT